Below, one T cell receptor beta chain is given with its context. The sample originates from a study of blood T cell repertoires in COVID-19. About the study: COVID-19 samples, acute and convalescent, were from the United States, Italy and Spain.

Germline CDR1 and CDR2: KGHDR and SFDVKD. V was clipped by 7 bases and J by 3 bases; unmatched bases: 6. The CDR3 runs 14 residues. As originally analysed: Cell counts per sample came from amplifying reference gene primers. TCRdb's copy holds only in-frame clones and misses some; the assay was immunoSEQ multiplex PCR. V and J calls and clone size are copied from that table; D and trimming were computed from the DNA. The sample lists 55,000 to 75,000 clones, more than 75% occurring once. This TCR came from a human donor in a cohort sampled during active COVID-19. Sequenced: peripheral blood. This chain links TRBV24-1 with TRBJ2-3; 7 nucleotides line up with TRBD1. The DNA of the CDR3 is TGTGCCACCAGCAGGGGGTTTGGGACAGATACGCAGTATTTT. This translates into CATSRGFGTDTQYF.